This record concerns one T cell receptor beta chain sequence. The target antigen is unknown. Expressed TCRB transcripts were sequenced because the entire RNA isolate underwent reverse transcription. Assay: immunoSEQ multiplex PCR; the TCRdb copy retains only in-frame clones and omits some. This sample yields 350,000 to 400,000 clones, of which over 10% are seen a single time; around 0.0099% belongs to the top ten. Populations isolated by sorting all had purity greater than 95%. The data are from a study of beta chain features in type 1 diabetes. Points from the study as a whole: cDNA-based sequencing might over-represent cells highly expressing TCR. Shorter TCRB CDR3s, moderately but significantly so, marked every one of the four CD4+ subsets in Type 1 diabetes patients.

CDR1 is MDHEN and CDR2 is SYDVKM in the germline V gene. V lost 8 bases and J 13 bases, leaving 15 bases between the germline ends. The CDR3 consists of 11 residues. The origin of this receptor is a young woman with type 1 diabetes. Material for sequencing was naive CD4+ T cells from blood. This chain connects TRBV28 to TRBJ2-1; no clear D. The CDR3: CASVSELSQFF. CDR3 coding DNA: TGTGCCAGCGTGTCGGAGTTGAGTCAGTTCTTC.